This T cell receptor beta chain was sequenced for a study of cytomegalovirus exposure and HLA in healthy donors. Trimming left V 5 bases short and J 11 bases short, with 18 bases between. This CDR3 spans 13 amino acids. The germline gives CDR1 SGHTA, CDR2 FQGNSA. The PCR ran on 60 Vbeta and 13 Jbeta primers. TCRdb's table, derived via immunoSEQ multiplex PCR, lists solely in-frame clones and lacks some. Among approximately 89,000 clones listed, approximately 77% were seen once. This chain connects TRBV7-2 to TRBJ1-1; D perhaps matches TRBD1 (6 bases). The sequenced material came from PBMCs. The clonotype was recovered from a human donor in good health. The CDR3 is CASSLGHRVGAFF. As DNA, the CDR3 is TGTGCCAGCAGCCTTGGACACAGGGTCGGGGCTTTCTTT.